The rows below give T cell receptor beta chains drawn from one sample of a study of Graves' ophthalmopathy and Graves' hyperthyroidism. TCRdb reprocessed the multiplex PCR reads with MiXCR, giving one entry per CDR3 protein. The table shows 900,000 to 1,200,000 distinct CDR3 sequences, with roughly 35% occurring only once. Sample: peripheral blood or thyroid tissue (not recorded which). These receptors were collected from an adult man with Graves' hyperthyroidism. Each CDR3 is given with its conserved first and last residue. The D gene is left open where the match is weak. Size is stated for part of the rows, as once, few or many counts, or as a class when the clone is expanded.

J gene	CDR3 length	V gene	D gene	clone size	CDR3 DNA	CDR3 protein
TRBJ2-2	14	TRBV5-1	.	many	TGCGCCAGCAGCGCGGCCCCTCCGGCCGGGGAGCTGTTTTTT	CASSAAPPAGELFF
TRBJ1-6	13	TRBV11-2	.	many	TGTGCCAGCAGCCCGGGAGGGAGTTCACCCCTCCACTTT	CASSPGGSSPLHF
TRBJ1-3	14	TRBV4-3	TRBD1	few	TGCGCCAGCAGCATAGGACAGGGCGAAAACACCATATATTTT	CASSIGQGENTIYF
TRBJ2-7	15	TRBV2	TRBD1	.	TGTGCCAGCAGTGCCGGACAGGGTTCACCCTACGAGCAGTACTTC	CASSAGQGSPYEQYF
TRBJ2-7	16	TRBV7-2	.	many	TGTGCCAGCAGCGCGGGCCCGACTTTAAGCTCCTACGAGCAGTACTTC	CASSAGPTLSSYEQYF
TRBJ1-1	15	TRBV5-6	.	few	TGTGCCAGCAGCTTGGCCGGCAGACCGAACACTGAAGCTTTCTTT	CASSLAGRPNTEAFF
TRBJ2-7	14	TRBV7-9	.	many	TGTGCCAGCAGCTTCAGCGAGTCCCTCTACGAGCAGTACTTC	CASSFSESLYEQYF
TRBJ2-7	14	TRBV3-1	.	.	TGTGCCAGCAGCCAAGGAGGGACACCAGGGGTTCGGTACTTC	CASSQGGTPGVRYF
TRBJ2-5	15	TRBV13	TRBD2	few	TGTGCCAGCAGCTTCTCTAGCGGGAGCCGGGAGACCCAGTACTTC	CASSFSSGSRETQYF
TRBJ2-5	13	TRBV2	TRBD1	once	TGTGCCGGGACAGGCCTTGGCCCAGAGACCCAGTACTTC	CAGTGLGPETQYF
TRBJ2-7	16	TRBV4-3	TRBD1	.	TGCGCCAGCAGCCAAGGAGAGGCAGGGGGTGCCTACGAGCAGTACTTC	CASSQGEAGGAYEQYF
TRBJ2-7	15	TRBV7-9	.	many	TGTGCCAGCAGCTTAGAGACAGGCCCGTTCTACGAGCAGTACTTC	CASSLETGPFYEQYF
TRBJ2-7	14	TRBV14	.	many	TGTGCCAGCAGCCCAATCCGGGACGCCTACGAGCAGTACTTC	CASSPIRDAYEQYF
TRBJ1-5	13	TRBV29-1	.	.	TGCAGCCCGTCGCGAGGGCGGGGGCAGCCCCAGCATTTT	CSPSRGRGQPQHF
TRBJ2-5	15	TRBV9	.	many	TGTGCCAGCAGCTCACAGGGGAGGCATCAAGAGACCCAGTACTTC	CASSSQGRHQETQYF
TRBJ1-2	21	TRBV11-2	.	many	TGTGCCAGCAGCTTGGTCCCACCCCGGACAGCGGAAGCGGTAACTAACTATGGCTACACCTTC	CASSLVPPRTAEAVTNYGYTF
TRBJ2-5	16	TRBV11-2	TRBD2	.	TGTGCCAGCAGCTTAGACCCTAGCGGGTTACAAGAGACCCAGTACTTC	CASSLDPSGLQETQYF
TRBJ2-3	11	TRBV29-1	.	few	TGCAGCGTCCACTGGGCAGATACGCAGTATTTT	CSVHWADTQYF
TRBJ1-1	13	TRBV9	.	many	TGCGCCAGCAGTGTGGGAGCGAACACTGAAGCTTTCTTT	CASSVGANTEAFF
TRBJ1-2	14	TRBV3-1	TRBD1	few	TGTGCCAGCAGCCCCCAGGGGAGGGGGCCTGGCTACACCTTC	CASSPQGRGPGYTF
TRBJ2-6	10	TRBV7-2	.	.	TGTGCCAGCAGCTTAGAGGCCCAGACTTTC	CASSLEAQTF
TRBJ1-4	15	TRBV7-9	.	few	TGTGCCAGCAGCCCTCCCCGGCCTCAAAATGAAAAACTGTTTTTT	CASSPPRPQNEKLFF
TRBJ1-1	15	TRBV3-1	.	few	TGTGCCAGCAGCCCAGAAGGACTGATGAACACTGAAGCTTTCTTT	CASSPEGLMNTEAFF
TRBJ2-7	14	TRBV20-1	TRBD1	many	TGCAGTGCTAGGATTCTGGGACAGGGAGACGAGCAGTACTTC	CSARILGQGDEQYF
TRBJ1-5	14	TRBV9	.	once	TGTGCCAGCGAGGGCGGGACGGGCAATCAGCCCCAGCATTTT	CASEGGTGNQPQHF
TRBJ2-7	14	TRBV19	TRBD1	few	TGTGCCAGCAGTCATAGGACAGGCTCCTACGAGCAGTACTTC	CASSHRTGSYEQYF
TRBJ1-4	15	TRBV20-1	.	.	TGCAGTGCTAGAGAGTTAGGGGGTCGAAACGAAAAACTGTTTTTT	CSARELGGRNEKLFF
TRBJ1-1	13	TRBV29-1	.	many	TGCAGCGTTACAGGGCATGTGAACACTGAAGCTTTCTTT	CSVTGHVNTEAFF
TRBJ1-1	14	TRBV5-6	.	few	TGTGCCAGCAGCTTGACAGGGTCCGGCACTGAAGCTTTCTTT	CASSLTGSGTEAFF
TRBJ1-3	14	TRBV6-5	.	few	TGTGCCAGCAGTTACGAGAGCTCTGGAAACACCATATATTTT	CASSYESSGNTIYF
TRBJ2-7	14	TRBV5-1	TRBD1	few	TGCGCCAGCAGCTTGTCACAGGGGAAGAGCGAGCAGTACTTC	CASSLSQGKSEQYF
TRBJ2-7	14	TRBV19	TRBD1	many	TGTGCCAGTAGGGGGACAGCCCCGCGCTACGAGCAGTACTTC	CASRGTAPRYEQYF
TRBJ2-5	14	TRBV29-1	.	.	TGCAGCGCGGTCCCAGCCGGGACTCAAGAGACCCAGTACTTC	CSAVPAGTQETQYF
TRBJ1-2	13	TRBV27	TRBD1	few	TGTGCCAGCACGACAGGGGGCTGGTATGGCTACACCTTC	CASTTGGWYGYTF
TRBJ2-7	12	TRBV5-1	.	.	TGCGCCAGCAGCTTGGGGGGCTACGAGCACTACTTC	CASSLGGYEHYF
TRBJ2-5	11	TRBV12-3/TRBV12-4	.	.	TGTGCCAGCAGGCACTTTGAGACCCAGTACTTC	CASRHFETQYF
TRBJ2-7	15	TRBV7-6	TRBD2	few	TGTGCCAGCAGCTTAGAAGGCAGGGAGGGCGTCGAGCAGTACTTC	CASSLEGREGVEQYF
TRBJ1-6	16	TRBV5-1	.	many	TGCGCCAGCAGCTTGAGTGCGGACTCTAATAATTCACCCCTCCACTTT	CASSLSADSNNSPLHF
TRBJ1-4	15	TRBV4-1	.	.	TGCGCCAGCAGCCGGGGGATTGCAACTAATGAAAAACTGTTTTTT	CASSRGIATNEKLFF
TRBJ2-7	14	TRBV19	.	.	TGTGCCAACCCAAGACAGGGAGGTCCCTACGAGCAGTACTTC	CANPRQGGPYEQYF
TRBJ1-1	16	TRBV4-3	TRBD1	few	TGCGCCAGCAGCCAAGAGGGACAGGGGAGGTACACTGAAGCTTTCTTT	CASSQEGQGRYTEAFF
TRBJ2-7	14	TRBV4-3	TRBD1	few	TGCGCCAGCAGCCAAGGGACAGGTAGATACGAGCAGTACTTC	CASSQGTGRYEQYF
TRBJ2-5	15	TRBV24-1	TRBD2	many	TGTGCCACCAGTGATAGGGGCGGGGGCCAAGAGACCCAGTACTTC	CATSDRGGGQETQYF
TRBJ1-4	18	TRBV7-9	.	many	TGTGCCAGCAGCTTAATGAGGCAGGGAACCTCAACTAATGAAAAACTGTTTTTT	CASSLMRQGTSTNEKLFF
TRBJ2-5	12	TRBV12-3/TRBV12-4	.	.	TGTGCCAGCAGTTTAGGGTTGGCCGACCAGTACTTC	CASSLGLADQYF
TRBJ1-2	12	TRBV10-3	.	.	TGTGCTAGAAGGCGCGGGGAAGGCGGCTACACCTTC	CARRRGEGGYTF
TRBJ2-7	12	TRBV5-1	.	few	TGCGCCAGCAGCGCCGGGGACATAGCACAGTACTTC	CASSAGDIAQYF
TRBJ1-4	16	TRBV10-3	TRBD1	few	TGTGCCAGCAGTTACGGTCTTCTACAGGGGAATGAAAAACTGTTTTTT	CASSYGLLQGNEKLFF
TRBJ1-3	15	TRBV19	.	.	TGTGCCAGTACTCCAACGGCGGATTCTGGAAACACCATATATTTT	CASTPTADSGNTIYF
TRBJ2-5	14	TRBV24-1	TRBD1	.	TGTGCCACCAGTGACCCGGGACAGGGAGTGAACGAGTACTTC	CATSDPGQGVNEYF
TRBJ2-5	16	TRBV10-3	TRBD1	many	TGTGCCATCAGTGAGTCGGGACAGGGGATAGTTGAGACCCAGTACTTC	CAISESGQGIVETQYF
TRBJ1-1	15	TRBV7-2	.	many	TGTGCCAGCAGCCCCTTCCGAGGGGGAAACACTGAAGCTTTCTTT	CASSPFRGGNTEAFF
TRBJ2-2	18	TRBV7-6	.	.	TGTGCCAGCAGCTTCCAACCAGATCCGGACCTGACCGGCGGGGAGCTGTTTTTT	CASSFQPDPDLTGGELFF
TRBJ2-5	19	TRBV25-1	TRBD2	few	TGTGCCAGCAGTGAACGACTAGCGGGCAGCCCTACTAGAAGCGAGACCCAGTACTTC	CASSERLAGSPTRSETQYF
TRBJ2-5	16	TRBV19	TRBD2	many	TGTGCCAGTAGTATCCGGGGGGGCGGGTGGCAAGAGACCCAGTACTTC	CASSIRGGGWQETQYF
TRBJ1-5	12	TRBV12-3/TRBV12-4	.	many	TGTGCCAGCAAGAGGGCAAATCAGCCCCAGCATTTT	CASKRANQPQHF
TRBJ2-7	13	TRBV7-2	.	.	TGTGCCAGCAGCTTCAGTCTGGCGCGCGAGCAGTACTTC	CASSFSLAREQYF
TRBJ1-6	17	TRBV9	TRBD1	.	TGTGCCAGCAGCGCCAGCAGCCAGGGACAGGACTATTCACCCCTCCACTTT	CASSASSQGQDYSPLHF
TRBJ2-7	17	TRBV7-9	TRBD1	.	TGTGCCAGCAGCGTTGGACAGGGGGGCAACCCCTCCTACGAGCAGTACTTC	CASSVGQGGNPSYEQYF
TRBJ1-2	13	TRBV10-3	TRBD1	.	TGTGCCAGCAGTAGTCCCCGACAGGGGGGCTACACCTTC	CASSSPRQGGYTF